Shown below are 23 T cell receptor beta chains from a single sample sequenced in a study of blood T cell repertoires in COVID-19. The table came from immunoSEQ multiplex PCR; TCRdb's copy has only in-frame clones and leaves some out. The repertoire has 260,000 or so clones, about 83% of them found once; the top ten carry 3.5% to 4%. Sequenced input: PBMCs or T cells enriched from blood (not recorded which). The origin of the receptors is a woman aged 40 to 49 who had been exposed to COVID-19.

J is TRBJ2-7 and V is TRBV5-4, with D perhaps matching TRBD1 (5 bases). CDR1 and CDR2 from the germline V gene are SGHNT and YYREEE (reference sequence). This CDR3 comprises 12 residues. Trimming took 0 bases from V and 6 from J, leaving 7 bases between them. The CDR3 sequence: CASSLGQFEQYF. CDR3 sequence (DNA): TGTGCCAGCAGCTTGGGACAGTTCGAGCAGTACTTC.

V and J are TRBV6-1 and TRBJ1-2, with D tentatively TRBD1 (6 bases). The CDR3 consists of 14 residues. Germline V CDR1 and CDR2: MNHNS, SASEGT. Trimming took off 2 bases at V and 4 bases at J, with 11 bases between the two ends. The CDR3 protein is CASSETTGSYGYTF. The CDR3 coding sequence is TGTGCCAGCAGTGAAACAACAGGGAGCTATGGCTACACCTTC.

V and J are TRBV23-1 and TRBJ1-4, with 8 bases matching TRBD1. TRBV23-1 is filed as an ORF, its function uncertain. The CDR3 spans 15 residues. V gave up 8 bases and J gave up 2 bases; unmatched junction bases: 7. The CDR3 bases are TGCGCCAGCGAGACCAGGGGGCCGACTAATGAAAAACTGTTTTTT. It codes for CASETRGPTNEKLFF.

The genes are TRBV6-5 and TRBJ2-6, with a possible D match to TRBD1 (7 bases). Germline assignment: CDR1 MNHEY and CDR2 SVGAGI. V lost 8 bases to trimming and J lost 2 bases, with 13 bases between them. CDR3 length: 15 amino acids. The DNA of the CDR3 is TGTGCCAGCCGGCAGGGGGAGGCTGGGGCCAACGTCCTGACTTTC. The encoded protein is CASRQGEAGANVLTF.

The chain couples TRBV12-5 to TRBJ1-6; the match to TRBD1 covers 7 bases. This CDR3 contains 17 residues. Germline V gene sequence: CDR1 LGHNT, CDR2 FRNRAP. Trimming took 7 bases from V and 3 from J; bases not matched to a gene: 12. Here the CDR3 DNA reads TGTGCTAGTGCCGCCCCTACAGGGGCCCTCTATAATTCACCCCTCCACTTT. Translation gives CASAAPTGALYNSPLHF.

This chain connects TRBV21-1 to TRBJ2-7; the D call of TRBD1 is as the table states it, not checked on the DNA. TRBV21-1 is reported as a pseudogene. CDR3 size: 11 residues. The CDR3 here is CASHTAREKYF. Written as DNA, the CDR3 is TGTGCCAGCCATACGGCCAGGGAAAAGTACTTC.

The V and J genes are TRBV4-1 and TRBJ2-1; 9 bases are shared with TRBD1. This CDR3 is built from 15 residues. In germline, CDR1 is MGHRA, CDR2 YSYEKL. V lost 4 bases to trimming and J lost 8 bases; unmatched junction nucleotides: 9. This chain's CDR3 is CASSPYRGLSDEQFF. For the CDR3, the DNA is TGCGCCAGCAGCCCTTACAGGGGGCTCTCGGATGAGCAGTTCTTC.

This clone was counted only a few times. The V call is TRBV9, the J call TRBJ1-1, with TRBD1 identical over 12 bases. Looked up from germline, CDR1 is SGDLS and CDR2 is YYNGEE. The J segment lost 3 bases and the V segment lost 4 bases, leaving 7 bases of the junction unmatched. There are 16 residues in the CDR3. The CDR3 DNA sequence: TGTGCCAGCAGCCCCGGGACAGGGGGCTCGGACACTGAAGCTTTCTTT. It encodes CASSPGTGGSDTEAFF.

This clone turned up a few times. This chain joins TRBV28 and TRBJ2-1; 8 nucleotides match TRBD2. J lost 5 bases, V lost 5 bases, and 5 bases had no gene match. This CDR3 spans 14 amino acids. The germline V gene encodes CDR1 MDHEN and CDR2 SYDVKM. The CDR3 DNA sequence: TGTGCCAGCAGTCCCGGGGGGGCCGACAATGAGCAGTTCTTC. Translation gives CASSPGGADNEQFF.

As DNA, the CDR3 is TGTGCCAGCAGCCAGGGACAGTACCGGGGCTACACCTTC. This codes for CASSQGQYRGYTF. The chain carries TRBV5-4 and TRBJ1-2; 7 bases line up with TRBD1. J gave up 8 bases and V 4 bases, and 8 bases lay outside the gene matches. The germline CDR1 and CDR2 sequences are SGHNT and YYREEE (reference sequence). This CDR3 is 13 amino acids long.

The chain links TRBV7-9 to TRBJ2-5, with 7 bases matching TRBD1. V trimming: 2 bases; J trimming: 2 bases; junction bases outside the gene matches: 8. The CDR3 runs to 16 residues. CDR1 and CDR2 from the germline V gene are SEHNR and FQNEAQ (reference sequence). CDR3 residues: CASSLTGRGQQETQYF. The CDR3 nucleotides read TGTGCCAGCAGCTTAACAGGAAGGGGACAGCAAGAGACCCAGTACTTC.

The chain recombines TRBV10-3 with TRBJ1-3; D not certain. This CDR3 spans 17 amino acids. V was trimmed by 7 bases and J by 1 base, leaving 20 bases between them. Germline CDR1 and CDR2: ENHRY and SYGVKD. As DNA, the CDR3 is TGTGCCATCACGGACCAAGCGGGGAGGTGGTCTGGAAACACCATATATTTT. Translation gives CAITDQAGRWSGNTIYF.

The V gene is TRBV5-4, the J gene TRBJ2-7; 7 nucleotides align to TRBD2. The CDR3 contains 14 residues. Germline CDR1 SGHNT, CDR2 YYREEE (reference sequence). The trim removed 0 bases at V and 7 bases at J, leaving 7 bases unmatched. As DNA, the CDR3 is TGTGCCAGCAGCTTGGATGCAGCGGGAAGGGAGCAGTACTTC. Translation: CASSLDAAGREQYF.

J is TRBJ1-2 and V is TRBV7-9, with 11 bases matching TRBD1. From germline, CDR1 is SEHNR and CDR2 FQNEAQ (reference sequence). The CDR3 covers 14 residues. With 4 bases clipped from V and 5 bases from J, the junction kept 3 bases outside the gene matches. DNA of the CDR3: TGTGCCAGCAGCTGGGGGACAGGGGGATATGGCTACACCTTC. Translated, it gives CASSWGTGGYGYTF.

This sequence joins TRBV19 and TRBJ2-5; D might be TRBD1 (6 bases). This CDR3 has 16 amino acids. The V gene's germline CDR1 is LNHDA and CDR2 SQIVND (reference sequence). V lost 4 bases, J lost 1 base, and 16 bases lay in between. The CDR3 coding sequence is TGTGCCAGTAGTAGTGGACAGATCTCCGTCCAAGAGACCCAGTACTTC. Translation: CASSSGQISVQETQYF.

The chain couples TRBV19 to TRBJ2-1, with 8 bases lining up with TRBD1. The CDR3 consists of 15 residues. Trimming at V came to 5 bases and at J to 1 base, leaving 4 bases not matched to a gene. Per germline, CDR1 LNHDA and CDR2 SQIVND (reference sequence). CDR3 bases: TGTGCCAGTAGTCCGCGGACAGGGTCCTACAATGAGCAGTTCTTC. This translates into CASSPRTGSYNEQFF.

The chain combines TRBV28 with TRBJ1-1; D is perhaps TRBD1 (6 bases). V dropped 6 bases and J dropped 1 base, with 12 bases sitting between them. This CDR3 is built from 14 residues. Germline V lookup: CDR1 MDHEN, CDR2 SYDVKM. CDR3 in DNA: TGTGCCAGCAGGCCCGGCAGGGGGAACACTGAAGCTTTCTTT. Translation gives CASRPGRGNTEAFF.

This clone was detected a few times. CDR3 in DNA: TGTGCCAGCAGCTTTGGGACAGATAATTCACCCCTCCACTTT. Translated: CASSFGTDNSPLHF. The chain carries TRBV14 and TRBJ1-6; 7 nucleotides align to TRBD1. The germline V gene has CDR1 SGHDN and CDR2 FVKESK. The CDR3 spans 14 residues. J gave up 5 bases and V 5 bases, and 3 bases lay outside the gene matches.

The rearrangement joins TRBV5-6 to TRBJ2-5, with D perhaps TRBD1 (7 bases). V gave up 7 bases and J gave up 5 bases, with 18 bases separating them. The germline V gene encodes CDR1 SGHDT and CDR2 YYEEEE. The CDR3 has 14 amino acids. CDR3 amino acids: CASGGQRAVETQYF. DNA for the CDR3: TGTGCCAGCGGGGGACAGCGGGCCGTGGAGACCCAGTACTTC.

V is TRBV10-3 and J is TRBJ1-5; D gene unclear. The CDR3 runs to 13 residues. Germline CDR1 is ENHRY and CDR2 is SYGVKD. Trimming removed 2 bases from V and 4 bases from J, with 6 bases in between. The CDR3 region is CAISEAVNQPQHF. DNA of the CDR3: TGTGCCATCAGTGAGGCAGTAAATCAGCCCCAGCATTTT.

This chain links TRBV24-1 with TRBJ1-1, with 9 bases fitting TRBD1. Germline V gene sequence: CDR1 KGHDR, CDR2 SFDVKD. V dropped 4 bases and J dropped 11; count of bases not matched to a gene: 7. The CDR3 consists of 13 residues. This CDR3 is CATSEGTGQGAFF. The CDR3 bases are TGTGCCACCAGTGAGGGGACAGGGCAGGGTGCTTTCTTT.

This clone was detected only once. DNA for the CDR3: TGTGCCAGCAGTCCCGGACTAGCGGGGTCCTCCACCGGGGAGCTGTTTTTT. Its protein product is CASSPGLAGSSTGELFF. The V call is TRBV7-3, the J call TRBJ2-2; TRBD2 aligns across 12 bases. Germline CDR1 and CDR2: SGHTA and FQGTGA. The J segment lost 4 bases and the V segment lost 6 bases, leaving 9 bases of the junction unmatched. This CDR3 comprises 17 residues.

The rearrangement uses TRBV9 and TRBJ1-4; unclear D gene. Between the trimmed V and J ends, which lost 4 bases and 3 bases, there was a span of 13 bases. The germline CDR1 and CDR2 sequences are SGDLS and YYNGEE. The CDR3 runs to 15 residues. This CDR3 reads CASSTGPNPNEKLFF. The CDR3 region has the DNA TGTGCCAGCAGCACTGGGCCAAACCCTAATGAAAAACTGTTTTTT.